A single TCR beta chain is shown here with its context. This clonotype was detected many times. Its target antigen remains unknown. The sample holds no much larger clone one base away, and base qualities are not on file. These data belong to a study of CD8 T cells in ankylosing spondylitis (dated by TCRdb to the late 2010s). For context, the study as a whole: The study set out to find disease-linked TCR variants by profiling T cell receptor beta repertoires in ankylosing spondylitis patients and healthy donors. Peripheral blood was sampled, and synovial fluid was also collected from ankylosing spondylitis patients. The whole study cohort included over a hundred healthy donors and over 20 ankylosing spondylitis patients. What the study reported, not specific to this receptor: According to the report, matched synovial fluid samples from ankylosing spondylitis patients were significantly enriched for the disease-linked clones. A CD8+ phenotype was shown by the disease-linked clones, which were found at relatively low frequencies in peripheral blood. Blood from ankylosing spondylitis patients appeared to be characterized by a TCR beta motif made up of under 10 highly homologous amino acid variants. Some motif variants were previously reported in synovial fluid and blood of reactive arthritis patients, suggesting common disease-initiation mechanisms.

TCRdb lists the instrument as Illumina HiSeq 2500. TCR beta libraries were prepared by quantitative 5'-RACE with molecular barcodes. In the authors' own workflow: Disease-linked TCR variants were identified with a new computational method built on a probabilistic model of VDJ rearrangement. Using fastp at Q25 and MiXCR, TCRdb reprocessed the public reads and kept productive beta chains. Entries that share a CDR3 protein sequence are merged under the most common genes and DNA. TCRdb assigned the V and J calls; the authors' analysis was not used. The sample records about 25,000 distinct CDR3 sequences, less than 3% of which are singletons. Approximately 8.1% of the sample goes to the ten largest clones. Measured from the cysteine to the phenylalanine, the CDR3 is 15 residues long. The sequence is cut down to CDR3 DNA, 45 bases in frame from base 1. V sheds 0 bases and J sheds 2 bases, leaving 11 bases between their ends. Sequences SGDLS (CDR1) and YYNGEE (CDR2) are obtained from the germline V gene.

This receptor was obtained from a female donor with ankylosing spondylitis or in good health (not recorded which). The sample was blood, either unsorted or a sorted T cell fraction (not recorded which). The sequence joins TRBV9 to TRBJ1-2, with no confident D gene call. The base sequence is TGTGCCAGCAGCGTAGGAGGCAGTACCAACTATGGCTACACCTTC. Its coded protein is CASSVGGSTNYGYTF.